The clone carrying this T cell receptor beta chain has just one count. Its antigen is unidentified. The method was immunoSEQ multiplex PCR; TCRdb's version includes in-frame clones alone and lacks a portion of them. The table lists approximately 120,000 clones, 81% of them singletons. Germline lookup yields CDR1 SGHRS and CDR2 YFSETQ. The CDR3 sequence is 16 residues long. The V and J ends lost 4 bases and 7 bases, in that order; junction bases with no gene match: 11. The data derive from a study of radiation and T cells in renal cell carcinoma. Study details: Nephrectomy followed 15 Gy stereotactic body radiation by 4 weeks.

Findings of the study overall: In blood, top tumor clones expanded by 2 weeks, shrinking by 4.

The time point here: blood 2 weeks post-SBRT. Treatment reported: 15 Gy SBRT to primary tumor, nephrectomy 4 weeks later. Serial blood draws occurred at baseline and 2 and 4 weeks post-SBRT. The tumor was a clear cell renal cell carcinoma. Source: blood, taken from a patient whose treatment included radiotherapy and nephrectomy. The origin of this receptor is a man aged 50 to 60 with renal cell carcinoma. V usage is TRBV5-1 and J usage is TRBJ2-2; 9 positions match TRBD2. The CDR3 loop is CASSLVAGEGVGELFF. CDR3 bases: TGCGCCAGCAGCCTTGTAGCGGGAGAAGGGGTCGGGGAGCTGTTTTTT.